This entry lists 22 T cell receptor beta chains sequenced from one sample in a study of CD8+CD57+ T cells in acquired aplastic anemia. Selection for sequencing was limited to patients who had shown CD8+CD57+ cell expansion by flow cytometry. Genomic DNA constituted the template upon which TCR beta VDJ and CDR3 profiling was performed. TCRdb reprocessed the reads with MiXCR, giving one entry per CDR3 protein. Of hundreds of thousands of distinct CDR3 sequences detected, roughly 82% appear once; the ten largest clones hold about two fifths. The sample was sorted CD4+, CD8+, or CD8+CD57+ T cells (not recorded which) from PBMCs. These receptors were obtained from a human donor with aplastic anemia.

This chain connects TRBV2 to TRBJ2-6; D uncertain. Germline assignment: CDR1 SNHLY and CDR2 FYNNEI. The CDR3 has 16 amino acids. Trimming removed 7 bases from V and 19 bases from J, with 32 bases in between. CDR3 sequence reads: CASIVRSSSGSNFGTF. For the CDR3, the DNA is TGTGCCAGCATCGTCAGGAGCAGCTCTGGCTCCAACTTCGGTACTTTC.

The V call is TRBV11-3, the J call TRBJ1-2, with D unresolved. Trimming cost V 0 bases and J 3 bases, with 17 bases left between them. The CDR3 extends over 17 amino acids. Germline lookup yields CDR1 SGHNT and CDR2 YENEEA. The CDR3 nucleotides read TGTGCCAGCAGCTTAGATCTGACACCCTCGGTAGACTATGGCTACACCTTC. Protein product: CASSLDLTPSVDYGYTF.

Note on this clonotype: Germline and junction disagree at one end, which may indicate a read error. This CDR3 reads CASNDGGNTGALFF. The CDR3, as DNA: TGTGCCAGCAACGACGGGGGGAACACCGGGGCCCTGTTTTTC. The chain employs TRBV7-9 and TRBJ2-5, with TRBD2 identical over 7 bases. The CDR3 runs 14 residues. Germline V gene sequence: CDR1 SEHNR, CDR2 FQNEAQ (reference sequence).

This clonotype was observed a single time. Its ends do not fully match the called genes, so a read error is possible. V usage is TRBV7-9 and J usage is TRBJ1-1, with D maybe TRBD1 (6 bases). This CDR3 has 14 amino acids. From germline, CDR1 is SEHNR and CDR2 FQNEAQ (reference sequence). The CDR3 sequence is CASNSGHPCRRDPF. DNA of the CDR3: TGTGCCAGCAACTCGGGACACCCCTGTCGTAGAGACCCATTT.

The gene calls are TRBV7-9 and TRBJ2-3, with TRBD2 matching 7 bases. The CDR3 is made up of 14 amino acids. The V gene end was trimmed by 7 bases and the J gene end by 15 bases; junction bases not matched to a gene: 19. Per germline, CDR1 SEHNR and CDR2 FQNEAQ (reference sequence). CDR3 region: CASTRAGNAVEHYF. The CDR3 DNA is TGTGCCAGCACAAGAGCGGGAAATGCCGTTGAACACTATTTT.

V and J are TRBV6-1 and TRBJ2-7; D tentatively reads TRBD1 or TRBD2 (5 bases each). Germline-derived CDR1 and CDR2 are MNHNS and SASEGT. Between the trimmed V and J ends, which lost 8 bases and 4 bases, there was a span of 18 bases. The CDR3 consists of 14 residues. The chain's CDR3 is CASDGTAGRYEQYV. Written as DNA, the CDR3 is TGTGCCAGCGACGGGACCGCCGGTCGATACGAGCAGTACGTC.

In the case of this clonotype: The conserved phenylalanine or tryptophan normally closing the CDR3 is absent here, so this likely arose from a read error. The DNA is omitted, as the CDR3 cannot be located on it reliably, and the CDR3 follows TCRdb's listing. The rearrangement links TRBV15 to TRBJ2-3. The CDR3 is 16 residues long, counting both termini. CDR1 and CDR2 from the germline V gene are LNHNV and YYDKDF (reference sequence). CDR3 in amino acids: CATSRGSEQETQYYDL.

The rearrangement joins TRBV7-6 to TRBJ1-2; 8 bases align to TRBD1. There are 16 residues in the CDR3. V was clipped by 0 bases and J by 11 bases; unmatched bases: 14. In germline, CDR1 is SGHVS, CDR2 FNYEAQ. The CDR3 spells CASSLAGQGTDTGYTF. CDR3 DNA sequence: TGTGCCAGCAGCTTAGCCGGACAGGGAACAGATACGGGGTACACCTTC.

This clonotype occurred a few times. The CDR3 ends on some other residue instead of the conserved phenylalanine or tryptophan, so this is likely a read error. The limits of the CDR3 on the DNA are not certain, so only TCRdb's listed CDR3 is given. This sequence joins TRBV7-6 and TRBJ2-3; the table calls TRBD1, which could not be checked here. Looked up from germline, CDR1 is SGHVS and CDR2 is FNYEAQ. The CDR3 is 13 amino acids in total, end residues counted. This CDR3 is CASSLGAGGTADT.

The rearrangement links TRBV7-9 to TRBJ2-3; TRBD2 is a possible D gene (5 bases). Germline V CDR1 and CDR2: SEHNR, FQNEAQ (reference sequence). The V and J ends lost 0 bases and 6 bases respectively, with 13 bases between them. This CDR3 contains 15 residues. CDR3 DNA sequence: TGTGCCAGCAGCTTAGCACCTCGGACGGGGGATACGCAGTATTTT. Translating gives CASSLAPRTGDTQYF.

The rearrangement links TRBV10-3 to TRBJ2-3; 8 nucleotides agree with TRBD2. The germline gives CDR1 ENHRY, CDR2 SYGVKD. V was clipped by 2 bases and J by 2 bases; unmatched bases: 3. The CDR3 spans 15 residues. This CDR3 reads CAISETGLATDTQYF. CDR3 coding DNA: TGTGCCATCAGTGAGACCGGACTAGCCACAGATACGCAGTATTTT.

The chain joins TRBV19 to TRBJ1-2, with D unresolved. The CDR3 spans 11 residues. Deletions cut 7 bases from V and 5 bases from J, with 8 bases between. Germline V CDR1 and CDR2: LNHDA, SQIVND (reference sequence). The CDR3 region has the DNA TGTGCCAGTATTGGCTTGTATGGCTACACCTTC. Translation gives CASIGLYGYTF.

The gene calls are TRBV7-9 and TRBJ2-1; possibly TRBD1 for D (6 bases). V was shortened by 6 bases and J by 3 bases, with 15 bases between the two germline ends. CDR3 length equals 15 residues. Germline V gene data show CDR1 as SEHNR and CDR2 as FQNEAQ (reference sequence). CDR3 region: CASRPRGSGYNEQFF. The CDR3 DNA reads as TGTGCCAGCAGACCCAGGGGTTCAGGCTACAATGAGCAGTTCTTC.

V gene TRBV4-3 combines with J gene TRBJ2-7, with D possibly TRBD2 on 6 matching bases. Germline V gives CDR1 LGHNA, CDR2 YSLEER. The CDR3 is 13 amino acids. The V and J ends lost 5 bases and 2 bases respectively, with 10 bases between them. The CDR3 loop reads CASSVGLTYEQYF. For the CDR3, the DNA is TGCGCCAGCAGCGTGGGACTCACCTACGAGCAGTACTTC.

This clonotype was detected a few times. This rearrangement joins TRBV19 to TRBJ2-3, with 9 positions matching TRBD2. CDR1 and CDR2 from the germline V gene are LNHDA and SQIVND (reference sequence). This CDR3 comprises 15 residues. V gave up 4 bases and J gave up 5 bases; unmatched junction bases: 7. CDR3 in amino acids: CASSTSGDDEDTQYF. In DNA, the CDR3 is TGTGCCAGTAGTACTAGCGGGGACGATGAAGATACGCAGTATTTT.

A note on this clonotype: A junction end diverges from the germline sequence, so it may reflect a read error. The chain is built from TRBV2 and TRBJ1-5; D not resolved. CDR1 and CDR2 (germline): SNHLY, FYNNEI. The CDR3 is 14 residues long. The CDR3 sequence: CASRGRLNEKPLYF. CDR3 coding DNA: TGTGCCAGCCGCGGCAGGCTAAACGAAAAACCGCTTTATTTT.

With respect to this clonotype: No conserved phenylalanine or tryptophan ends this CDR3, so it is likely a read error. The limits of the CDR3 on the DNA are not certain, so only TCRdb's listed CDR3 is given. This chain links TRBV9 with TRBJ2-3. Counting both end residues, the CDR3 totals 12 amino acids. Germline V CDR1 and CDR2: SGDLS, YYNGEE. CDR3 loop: CASSVGSATKYL.

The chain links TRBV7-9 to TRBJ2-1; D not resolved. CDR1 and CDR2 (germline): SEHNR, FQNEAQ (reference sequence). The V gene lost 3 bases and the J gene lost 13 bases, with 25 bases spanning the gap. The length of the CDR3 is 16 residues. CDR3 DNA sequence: TGTGCCAGCAGCTTGCAAACAGATACGCGGTATGATGGCCAGTTCTTC. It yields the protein CASSLQTDTRYDGQFF.

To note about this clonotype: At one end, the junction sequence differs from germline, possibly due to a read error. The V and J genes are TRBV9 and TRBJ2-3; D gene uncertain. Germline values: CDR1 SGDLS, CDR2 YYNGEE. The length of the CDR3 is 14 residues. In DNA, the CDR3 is TGTGCCAGCAGCGTCGACGGCGCCCCCTATAATTCACATTTT. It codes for CASSVDGAPYNSHF.

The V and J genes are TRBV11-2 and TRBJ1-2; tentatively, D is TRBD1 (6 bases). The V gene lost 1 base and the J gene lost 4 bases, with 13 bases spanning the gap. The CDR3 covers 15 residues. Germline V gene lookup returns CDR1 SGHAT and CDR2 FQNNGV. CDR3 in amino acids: CASSLAGGGSYGYTF. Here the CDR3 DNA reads TGTGCCAGCAGCTTAGCTGGAGGGGGGAGCTATGGCTACACCTTC.

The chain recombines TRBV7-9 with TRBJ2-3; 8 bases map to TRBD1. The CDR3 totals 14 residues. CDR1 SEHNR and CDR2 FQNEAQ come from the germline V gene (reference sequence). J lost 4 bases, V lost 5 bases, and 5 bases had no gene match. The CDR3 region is CASSTTTGADTQYF. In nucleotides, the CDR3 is TGTGCCAGCAGCACCACGACAGGGGCAGATACGCAGTATTTT.

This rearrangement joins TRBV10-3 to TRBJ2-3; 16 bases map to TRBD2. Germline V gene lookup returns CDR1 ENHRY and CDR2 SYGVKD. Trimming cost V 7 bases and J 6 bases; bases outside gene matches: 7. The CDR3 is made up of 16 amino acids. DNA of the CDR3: TGTGCCATCAAAGGGACTAGCGGGGGGGCCGTGGATACGCAGTATTTT. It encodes CAIKGTSGGAVDTQYF.